This TCR beta chain comes out of a study of glioma-infiltrating T cells after dendritic cell vaccination. Study context: Dendritic cell vaccination trial patients had either newly diagnosed or recurrent glioblastoma. Autologous tumor lysate was loaded overnight onto monocyte-derived dendritic cells grown about 7 days with IL-4 and GM-CSF.

Trimming cost V 3 bases and J 1 base; bases outside gene matches: 6. This CDR3 is 16 amino acids long. Germline loops: CDR1 MGHRA, CDR2 YSYEKL. The data were produced by immunoSEQ multiplex PCR, yet TCRdb's version contains in-frame clones alone and is incomplete. Altogether about 64,000 clones are present, 82% being singletons, with the ten largest covering 9.2%. This rearrangement joins TRBV4-1 to TRBJ2-3; TRBD2 matches at 8 bases. The sequences come from blood, collected before dendritic cell vaccination. The clonotype comes from a human donor with glioblastoma. The CDR3 sequence: CASSQGLDVGTDTQYF. The CDR3, as DNA: TGCGCCAGCAGCCAGGGACTAGATGTGGGCACAGATACGCAGTATTTT.